This TCR beta chain was observed in a study of patients and donors after allogeneic stem cell transplantation. This clonotype was seen a handful of times. CDR3 length: 15 amino acids. Trimming took 3 bases from V and 3 from J; bases not matched to a gene: 6. The germline V gene has CDR1 SGHTA and CDR2 FQGNSA. One entry per CDR3 protein, called by TCRdb with MiXCR from the RT-PCR reads. Of 920,000 or so distinct CDR3 sequences in the sample, under 20% are singletons; the top ten hold approximately 5.9%. This sequence originates from a human donor who was either an allogeneic HSCT recipient or a stem cell or donor lymphocyte infusion donor (not recorded which). It is not recorded whose cells these are; they may come from a transplant donor. The V gene is TRBV7-2, the J gene TRBJ2-7, with 9 positions matching TRBD1. Sequences were obtained from blood, either unsorted or a sorted T cell fraction (not recorded which). Written as DNA, the CDR3 is TGTGCCAGCAGCTTGGGGGACAGGGTTATCTACGAGCAGTACTTC. Translation gives CASSLGDRVIYEQYF. Full variable domain (outside the CDR3, taken from reference TRBV7-2 and TRBJ2-7): GAGVSQSPSNKVTEKGKDVELRCDPISGHTALYWYRQSLGQGLEFLIYFQGNSAPDKSGLPSDRFSAERTGGSVSTLTIQRTQQEDSAVYLCASSLGDRVIYEQYFGPGTRLTVT.